This T cell receptor (beta chain) was sequenced for a study of blood T cell repertoires in COVID-19. CDR3 size: 14 residues. The data were produced by immunoSEQ multiplex PCR, yet TCRdb's version contains in-frame clones alone and is incomplete. This table holds about 50,000 clones, about 81% found once. This sequence was found in an older man with active COVID-19. Material for sequencing was peripheral blood. The V and J genes are TRBV21-1 and TRBJ1-4; TRBD1 is the table's D call and was not checked against the DNA. TRBV21-1 is recorded as a pseudogene. The CDR3 sequence: CASNLDSLNEKLFF. In DNA form, the CDR3 reads TGTGCCAGCAACCTCGACAGCCTTAATGAAAAACTGTTTTTT.